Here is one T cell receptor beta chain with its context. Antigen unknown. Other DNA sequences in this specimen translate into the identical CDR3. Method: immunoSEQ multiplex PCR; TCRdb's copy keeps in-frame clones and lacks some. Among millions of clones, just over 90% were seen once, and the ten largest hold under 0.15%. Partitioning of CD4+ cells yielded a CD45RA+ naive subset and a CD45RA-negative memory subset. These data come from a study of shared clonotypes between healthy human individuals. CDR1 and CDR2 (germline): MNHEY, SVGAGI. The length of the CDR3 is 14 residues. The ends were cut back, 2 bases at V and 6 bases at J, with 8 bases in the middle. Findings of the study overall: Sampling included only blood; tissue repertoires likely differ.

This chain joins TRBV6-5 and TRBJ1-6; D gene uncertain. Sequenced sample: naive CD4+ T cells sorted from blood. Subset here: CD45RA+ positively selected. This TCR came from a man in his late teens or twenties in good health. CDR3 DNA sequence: TGTGCCAGCAGTTACGGAACGGGTAATTCACCCCTCCACTTT. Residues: CASSYGTGNSPLHF.